This entry lists 5 T cell receptor beta chains sequenced from one sample in a study of cytomegalovirus exposure and HLA in healthy donors. 13 Jbeta primers and 60 Vbeta primers were used for the PCR. Measured with immunoSEQ multiplex PCR; TCRdb has only the in-frame clones, and not every one. The table has 150,000 to 200,000 clones, 70% to 85% seen once; the top ten hold about 0.092%. The sample comprised PBMCs. These TCRs come from a boy between 2 and 15 years old in good health and CMV-seronegative.

This clone was detected only once. Within the sample, other DNA sequences also encode this same CDR3. The chain couples TRBV20-1 to TRBJ2-5, with no clear D. Trimming stripped 6 bases from V and 5 bases from J, with 7 bases between. The CDR3 length is 10 residues. The germline V gene has CDR1 DFQATT and CDR2 SNEGSKA (reference sequence). This CDR3 is CSAPRETQYF. CDR3 DNA: TGCAGTGCACCACGGGAGACCCAGTACTTC.

V and J are TRBV9 and TRBJ2-5, with D maybe TRBD1 (5 bases). Germline CDR1 is SGDLS and CDR2 is YYNGEE. This CDR3 spans 14 amino acids. The V end lost 6 bases, the J end lost 1 base, and 13 bases lay between the germline ends. In DNA form, the CDR3 reads TGTGCCAGCAATGATGGGGCAGCCCAAGAGACCCAGTACTTC. Its protein is CASNDGAAQETQYF.

The V call is TRBV6-5, the J call TRBJ2-3, with a possible D match to TRBD2 (7 bases). The V gene lost 6 bases and the J gene lost 4 bases, with 14 bases spanning the gap. Germline CDR1 and CDR2: MNHEY and SVGAGI. This CDR3 contains 14 residues. The CDR3 coding sequence is TGTGCCAGCAGCCGGGGGGCCCTAGCAGATACGCAGTATTTT. Residues: CASSRGALADTQYF.

The V gene is TRBV9, the J gene TRBJ2-5; 8 nucleotides agree with TRBD1. Trimming removed 0 bases from V and 5 bases from J; junction bases left unmatched: 9. Germline V lookup: CDR1 SGDLS, CDR2 YYNGEE. The CDR3 contains 16 residues. CDR3 sequence (DNA): TGTGCCAGCAGCGTAGCTGGAGCAGGGGGCGGGGAGACCCAGTACTTC. It translates to CASSVAGAGGGETQYF.

The V call is TRBV7-9, the J call TRBJ2-5, with 11 bases identical to TRBD1. The J call may be mistaken, given a closer DNA end match to TRBJ2-7. CDR3 length equals 16 residues. Germline assignment: CDR1 SEHNR and CDR2 FQNEAQ (reference sequence). DNA for the CDR3: TGTGCCAGCACCCCCAGCAAGGGACAGGGGGAGTACGAGCAGTACTTC. It translates to CASTPSKGQGEYEQYF.